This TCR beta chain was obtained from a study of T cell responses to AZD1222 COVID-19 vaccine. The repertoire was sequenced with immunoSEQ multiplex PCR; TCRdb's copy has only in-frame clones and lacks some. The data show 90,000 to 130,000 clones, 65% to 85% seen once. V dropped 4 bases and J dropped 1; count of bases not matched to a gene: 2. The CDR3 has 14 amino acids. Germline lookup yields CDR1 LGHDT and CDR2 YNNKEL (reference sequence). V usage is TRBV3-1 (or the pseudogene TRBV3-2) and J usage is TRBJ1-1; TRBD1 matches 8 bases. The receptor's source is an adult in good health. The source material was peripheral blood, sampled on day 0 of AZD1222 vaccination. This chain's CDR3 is CASSLGQGNTEAFF. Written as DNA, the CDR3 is TGTGCCAGCAGCCTTGGACAGGGGAACACTGAAGCTTTCTTT.